Shown below are 8 T cell receptor beta chains from a single sample sequenced in a study of T-cell memory formation after mild COVID-19. In TCRdb, the 5' RACE reads were re-called with MiXCR into one record per CDR3 protein. Of 180,000 or so distinct CDR3 sequences listed, around a tenth were seen once; the top ten hold approximately 3.4%. Sequenced: PBMCs or a T cell subset sorted from them (not recorded which). The source is a man aged 18 to 29 who had mild COVID-19 (a few samples of this study predate the infection). Cell type and time point are not known.

The table lists this clonotype with a few counts. V usage is TRBV12-3 or TRBV12-4 and J usage is TRBJ1-4; D ambiguous. This CDR3 is 14 amino acids long. With 5 bases removed from V and 5 bases from J, the gap between germline ends came to 12 bases. The CDR3 here is CASSPRAENEKLFF. Here the CDR3 DNA reads TGTGCCAGCAGTCCCCGGGCAGAGAATGAAAAACTGTTTTTT.

CDR3 sequence reads: CASSSLADLQFF. DNA for the CDR3: TGTGCCAGCAGTTCACTAGCGGACTTACAGTTCTTC. The chain employs TRBV6-2 or TRBV6-3 and TRBJ2-1, with 8 bases aligning to TRBD2. The V and J ends lost 4 bases and 13 bases, in that order; junction bases with no gene match: 6. Germline assignment: CDR1 MNHEY and CDR2 SVGEGT. The CDR3 runs to 12 residues.

This clonotype was detected a few times. The rearrangement links TRBV5-1 to TRBJ1-3; no definite D call. Germline CDR1 reads SGHRS; CDR2 reads YFSETQ. Deletions cut 3 bases from V and 8 bases from J, with 18 bases between. The CDR3 covers 15 residues. Written as DNA, the CDR3 is TGCGCCAGCAGCTCCGGGCGAGGTGGGTCGGACACCATATATTTT. It translates to CASSSGRGGSDTIYF.

The table lists this clonotype with a count of one. The J gene is TRBJ2-5, the V gene TRBV3-1; D may correspond to TRBD1 or TRBD2 (5 bases each). Deletions cut 4 bases from V and 5 bases from J, with 14 bases between. The CDR3 is 14 amino acids. The V gene's germline CDR1 is LGHDT and CDR2 YNNKEL (reference sequence). As DNA, the CDR3 is TGTGCCAGCAGCCTTCGAGGGGACGGCGAGACCCAGTACTTC. Its translation is CASSLRGDGETQYF.

This clonotype was seen only a few times. V is TRBV4-1 and J is TRBJ1-5; TRBD1 is a possible D gene (5 bases). From germline, CDR1 is MGHRA and CDR2 YSYEKL. V shed 3 bases and J shed 3 bases, with 9 bases lying between them. This CDR3 spans 14 amino acids. The CDR3 here is CASSQQGYNQPQHF. CDR3 coding DNA: TGCGCCAGCAGCCAGCAGGGTTACAATCAGCCCCAGCATTTT.

This clonotype counts as medium-sized. The CDR3 region is CASSLDPSSYEQYV. The CDR3 coding sequence is TGCGCCAGCAGCTTGGATCCGAGCTCCTACGAGCAGTACGTC. The V and J genes are TRBV5-1 and TRBJ2-7; D gene uncertain. Germline V gene data show CDR1 as SGHRS and CDR2 as YFSETQ. The ends were cut back, 0 bases at V and 0 bases at J, with 7 bases in the middle. The CDR3 totals 14 residues.

This clonotype has only a few counts. The rearrangement links TRBV12-3 or TRBV12-4 to TRBJ1-5; tentative D call: TRBD1 (5 bases). The CDR3 has 15 residues. The V and J ends lost 8 bases and 6 bases respectively, with 20 bases between them. The CDR3 nucleotides are TGTGCCAGCCGCCTCGGGGGTCGCCAGATTCAGCCCCAGCATTTT. Amino acids: CASRLGGRQIQPQHF.

The chain carries TRBV2 and TRBJ2-7; no definite D call. The CDR3 contains 16 residues. Trimming removed 6 bases at V and 0 bases at J, with 18 bases between. Germline CDR1 is SNHLY and CDR2 is FYNNEI. The CDR3 spells CASRDRAEPGSYEQYV. The CDR3 region has the DNA TGTGCCAGCAGAGACCGGGCCGAACCGGGCTCCTACGAGCAGTACGTC.